Below, 28 T cell receptor beta chains from the same sample are listed, as sequenced in a study of shared clonotypes between healthy human individuals (TCRdb year 2020). Receptor amplification or capture employed the immunoSEQ multiplex PCR assay. TCRdb took this table from immuneACCESS and kept in-frame rearrangements with V and J called. Such tables lack part of the clones; where checked against another copy, unresolved V genes explain under half of the gap, and the rest is unexplained. The sample yields around 2,000,000 clones; roughly 95% were counted once. The ten largest clonotypes hold 0.1% to 0.15% of the sample. Sequenced material: naive CD4+ T cells sorted from blood. According to the study, the label for this sample's cell subset or site signals: CD45RA+ positively selected. The receptor source for this set is a man between 18 and 35 years old in good health.

The chain carries TRBV18 and TRBJ1-2; D not resolved. CDR3 length: 16 residues. Germline CDR1 reads KGHSH; CDR2 reads LQKENI. Trimming left V 2 bases short and J 1 base short, with 14 bases between. The CDR3 is CASSPNQEWGNYGYTF. CDR3 in DNA: TGTGCCAGCTCACCAAACCAAGAATGGGGTAACTATGGCTACACCTTC.

The rearrangement links TRBV5-6 to TRBJ1-2; a weak D match, TRBD1 (5 bases). Germline CDR1 reads SGHDT; CDR2 reads YYEEEE. V dropped 4 bases and J dropped 4 bases, with 20 bases sitting between them. This CDR3 spans 16 amino acids. The DNA for the CDR3 is TGTGCCAGCAGCCCCGGAGAGGGGAGATTGGGCTATGGCTACACCTTC. It yields the protein CASSPGEGRLGYGYTF.

The chain combines TRBV25-1 with TRBJ2-3, with D unclear. CDR3 length equals 12 residues. Trimming took off 5 bases at V and 3 bases at J, with 6 bases between the two ends. Germline V lookup: CDR1 MGHDK, CDR2 SYGVNS. This CDR3 reads CASSQTTDTQYF. The DNA of the CDR3 is TGTGCCAGCAGTCAAACGACAGATACGCAGTATTTT.

The rearrangement uses TRBV10-3 and TRBJ2-5; D unclear. The germline V and J ends were trimmed by 0 bases and 5 bases, with 13 bases remaining between them. There are 15 residues in the CDR3. CDR1 ENHRY and CDR2 SYGVKD come from the germline V gene. CDR3 DNA sequence: TGTGCCATCAGTGAGTCTAGGACCCAAGGGGAGACCCAGTACTTC. Its protein product is CAISESRTQGETQYF.

This rearrangement joins TRBV5-1 to TRBJ2-7; D call uncertain. V lost 3 bases and J 0 bases, leaving 16 bases between the germline ends. CDR3 length: 16 residues. Looked up from germline, CDR1 is SGHRS and CDR2 is YFSETQ. CDR3 protein: CASSSNSERISYEQYF. The CDR3 nucleotides read TGCGCCAGCAGCTCCAATTCCGAAAGGATCTCCTACGAGCAGTACTTC.

Note on this clone: The junction departs from germline at one end; a sequencing error may be responsible. The chain has TRBV5-1 and TRBJ2-5; a possible D gene is TRBD2 (5 bases). The CDR3 spans 16 residues. Germline CDR1 reads SGHRS; CDR2 reads YFSETQ. The CDR3 protein is CASRLLMGTGGETQYF. CDR3 coding DNA: TGCGCCAGCCGCTTATTGATGGGCACCGGAGGAGAGACCCAGTACTTC.

The chain joins TRBV18 to TRBJ2-3; no clear D gene. The CDR3 covers 14 residues. V dropped 3 bases and J dropped 2 bases, with 9 bases sitting between them. Per germline, CDR1 KGHSH and CDR2 LQKENI. Here the CDR3 DNA reads TGTGCCAGCTCACCCGAGCGAGTCACAGATACGCAGTATTTT. This translates into CASSPERVTDTQYF.

The chain employs TRBV5-4 and TRBJ2-3; D unresolved. CDR1 is SGHNT and CDR2 is YYREEE in the germline V gene (reference sequence). V lost 4 bases, J lost 6 bases, and 12 bases lay in between. The CDR3 has 13 residues. The CDR3 sequence: CASSRPMADTQYF. The CDR3 coding sequence is TGTGCCAGCAGCCGCCCGATGGCGGATACGCAGTATTTT.

This clone was observed a single time. V usage is TRBV18 and J usage is TRBJ1-1; no clear D. Germline V lookup: CDR1 KGHSH, CDR2 LQKENI. This CDR3 is built from 13 residues. V shed 4 bases and J shed 1 base, with 7 bases lying between them. DNA of the CDR3: TGTGCCAGCTCACTCGAACAGAACACTGAAGCTTTCTTT. This sequence encodes CASSLEQNTEAFF.

The chain joins TRBV18 to TRBJ1-5, with D tentatively TRBD1 (6 bases). The ends were cut back, 0 bases at V and 0 bases at J, with 12 bases in the middle. In germline, CDR1 is KGHSH, CDR2 LQKENI. CDR3 length equals 17 residues. CDR3 nucleotides: TGTGCCAGCTCACCACCTCAGACAGGAAATAGCAATCAGCCCCAGCATTTT. This codes for CASSPPQTGNSNQPQHF.

This sequence joins TRBV5-1 and TRBJ2-7; the D is unclear. The CDR3 loop spans 15 amino acids. V shed 4 bases and J shed 2 bases, with 16 bases lying between them. Germline CDR1 SGHRS, CDR2 YFSETQ. Here the CDR3 reads CASSTLGEGPYEQYF. The CDR3, as DNA: TGCGCCAGCAGCACCCTAGGAGAAGGGCCCTACGAGCAGTACTTC.

The chain has TRBV2 and TRBJ1-5; TRBD1 is a possible D gene (6 bases). Germline V gene sequence: CDR1 SNHLY, CDR2 FYNNEI. The V end lost 6 bases, the J end lost 7 bases, and 13 bases lay between the germline ends. This CDR3 contains 13 residues. The CDR3 is CASRTQGNQPQHF. In DNA form, the CDR3 reads TGTGCCAGCAGGACCCAGGGGAACCAGCCCCAGCATTTT. The complete variable domain, with remaining parts taken from reference TRBV2 and TRBJ1-5, reads EPEVTQTPSHQVTQMGQEVILRCVPISNHLYFYWYRQILGQKVEFLVSFYNNEISEKSEIFDDQFSVERPDGSNFTLKIRSTKLEDSAMYFCASRTQGNQPQHFGDGTRLSIL.

The V gene is TRBV18, the J gene TRBJ2-5; TRBD1 agrees at 8 bases. CDR3 length equals 15 residues. With V trimmed by 5 bases and J by 4 bases, 9 bases remained unmatched. Per germline, CDR1 KGHSH and CDR2 LQKENI. As DNA, the CDR3 is TGTGCCAGCTCAACATCAGGGGGCCTGGGAGAGACCCAGTACTTC. Translated, it gives CASSTSGGLGETQYF.

The J gene is TRBJ2-3, the V gene TRBV4-1, with D unclear. Germline V gene sequence: CDR1 MGHRA, CDR2 YSYEKL. V lost 4 bases, J lost 1 base, and 15 bases lay in between. The CDR3 has 16 residues. CDR3 DNA sequence: TGCGCCAGCAGCCTCTGGGGTACTCCCGGCACAGATACGCAGTATTTT. This translates into CASSLWGTPGTDTQYF.

The chain uses TRBV2 and TRBJ1-6; no clear D. Germline-derived CDR1 and CDR2 are SNHLY and FYNNEI. The CDR3 extends over 15 amino acids. Trimming cost V 7 bases and J 0 bases, with 10 bases left between them. CDR3 protein: CASKAASSYNSPLHF. For the CDR3, the DNA is TGTGCCAGCAAGGCAGCTAGCTCCTATAATTCACCCCTCCACTTT.

CDR3: CASSEGQGGLGNTIYF. CDR3 coding DNA: TGCGCCAGCAGCGAGGGACAGGGAGGCCTTGGAAACACCATATATTTT. V gene TRBV5-1 combines with J gene TRBJ1-3, with 9 positions matching TRBD1. Per the germline V gene, CDR1 is SGHRS and CDR2 is YFSETQ. The CDR3 consists of 16 residues. Germline trimming cut 4 bases from V and 3 bases from J; bases unmatched to any gene: 8.

The chain links TRBV7-9 to TRBJ1-2; 8 bases are a match to TRBD1. Germline V lookup: CDR1 SEHNR, CDR2 FQNEAQ (reference sequence). The V segment lost 7 bases and the J segment 4 bases; nucleotides outside the gene matches: 5. The CDR3 sequence is 13 residues long. This CDR3 is CASTIGQGYGYTF. The CDR3 DNA sequence: TGTGCCAGCACCATCGGACAGGGCTATGGCTACACCTTC. Combining the CDR3 with reference TRBV7-9 and TRBJ1-2 gives the whole variable domain DTGVSQNPRHKITKRGQNVTFRCDPISEHNRLYWYRQTLGQGPEFLTYFQNEAQLEKSRLLSDRFSAERPKGSFSTLEIQRTEQGDSAMYLCASTIGQGYGYTFGSGTRLTVV.

V and J are TRBV29-1 and TRBJ1-4; 7 positions match TRBD1. The CDR3 sequence is 16 residues long. V dropped 5 bases and J dropped 5; count of bases not matched to a gene: 14. Germline CDR1 SQVTM, CDR2 ANQGSEA. The CDR3 sequence is CSVRLGKLGGNEKLFF. Written as DNA, the CDR3 is TGCAGCGTTCGTCTGGGAAAACTAGGGGGCAATGAAAAACTGTTTTTT.

This sequence joins TRBV11-2 and TRBJ2-4; D might be TRBD1 (5 bases). CDR3 size: 15 residues. The V gene's germline CDR1 is SGHAT and CDR2 FQNNGV. Trimming took off 5 bases at V and 0 bases at J, with 11 bases between the two ends. The CDR3 here is CASSVTDIAKNIQYF. CDR3 coding DNA: TGTGCCAGCAGCGTGACAGACATAGCCAAAAACATTCAGTACTTC.

A word on this clone: Sequence at one end of the junction differs from germline and may be a read error. This chain uses TRBV7-2 with TRBJ2-2; 7 bases are a match to TRBD2. CDR3 length: 14 residues. Germline CDR1 reads SGHTA; CDR2 reads FQGNSA. CDR3 in amino acids: CASTMGGNAGELFF. The CDR3 region has the DNA TGTGCCAGCACCATGGGAGGGAACGCCGGGGAGCTGTTTTTT.

The CDR3 DNA is TGTGCCAGCAGCTTACGTAGGACAGGGGGTCTATTGGATGAGCAGTTCTTC. Protein: CASSLRRTGGLLDEQFF. The J gene is TRBJ2-1, the V gene TRBV7-9, with 10 bases matching TRBD1. J lost 8 bases, V lost 2 bases, and 12 bases had no gene match. Per germline, CDR1 SEHNR and CDR2 FQNEAQ (reference sequence). The CDR3 sequence is 17 residues long.

Turning to this clone: Other nucleotide sequences in the sample specify the same CDR3. J is TRBJ1-4 and V is TRBV6-6; D possibly corresponds to TRBD1 (5 bases). V lost 2 bases to trimming and J lost 4 bases, with 8 bases between them. The germline V gene encodes CDR1 MNHNY and CDR2 SVGAGI (reference sequence). The CDR3 contains 14 residues. CDR3 in amino acids: CASSYGQSNEKLFF. CDR3 coding DNA: TGTGCCAGCAGTTACGGACAAAGTAATGAAAAACTGTTTTTT.

This clone was picked up one time. The chain links TRBV7-9 to TRBJ2-7; 9 bases fit TRBD1. The CDR3 consists of 14 residues. The trim removed 5 bases at V and 5 bases at J, leaving 7 bases unmatched. CDR1 and CDR2 from the germline V gene are SEHNR and FQNEAQ (reference sequence). In DNA form, the CDR3 reads TGTGCCAGCAGCCCACGAGGGACAGGGCACGAGCAGTACTTC. Its protein is CASSPRGTGHEQYF. The whole variable domain, filled in from reference TRBV7-9 and TRBJ2-7, reads DTGVSQNPRHKITKRGQNVTFRCDPISEHNRLYWYRQTLGQGPEFLTYFQNEAQLEKSRLLSDRFSAERPKGSFSTLEIQRTEQGDSAMYLCASSPRGTGHEQYFGPGTRLTVT.

In this sample, this clone turned up once. The gene calls are TRBV2 and TRBJ2-1; D possibly corresponds to TRBD1 (6 bases). The ends were cut back, 5 bases at V and 9 bases at J, with 14 bases in the middle. Germline V gene data show CDR1 as SNHLY and CDR2 as FYNNEI. This CDR3 has 13 amino acids. Here the CDR3 DNA reads TGTGCCAGCAGTCAGGGGATAGCGCTTGAGCAGTTCTTC. As protein: CASSQGIALEQFF.

This clone was counted once. V usage is TRBV5-8 and J usage is TRBJ2-7; D is ambiguous. This CDR3 contains 11 residues. The germline V gene encodes CDR1 SGHTS and CDR2 YDEGEE. V shed 8 bases and J shed 0 bases, with 6 bases lying between them. The CDR3 is CASTSSYEQYF. The DNA for the CDR3 is TGTGCCAGTACAAGCTCCTACGAGCAGTACTTC. Filled out from reference TRBV5-8 and TRBJ2-7, the complete variable domain reads EAGVTQSPTHLIKTRGQQATLRCSPISGHTSVYWYQQALGLGLQFLLWYDEGEERNRGNFPPRFSGRQFPNYSSELNVNALELEDSALYLCASTSSYEQYFGPGTRLTVT.

The CDR3 bases are TGTGCCAGCAGCGAGGGACGGCACAGGGCTTTGGAGACCCAGTACTTC. Translated: CASSEGRHRALETQYF. The chain links TRBV2 to TRBJ2-5; possibly TRBD1 for D (6 bases). CDR1 and CDR2 from the germline V gene are SNHLY and FYNNEI. Trimming stripped 6 bases from V and 5 bases from J, with 22 bases between. This CDR3 spans 16 amino acids.

This chain links TRBV18 with TRBJ2-4, with 7 bases that match TRBD1. Germline loops: CDR1 KGHSH, CDR2 LQKENI. The CDR3 totals 12 residues. V lost 3 bases and J lost 12; bases outside the gene matches: 5. As DNA, the CDR3 is TGTGCCAGCTCACCGAACAGGGGAGATCAGTACTTC. Translated: CASSPNRGDQYF. Together with reference TRBV18 and TRBJ2-4, the CDR3 gives the full variable domain: NAGVMQNPRHLVRRRGQEARLRCSPMKGHSHVYWYRQLPEEGLKFMVYLQKENIIDESGMPKERFSAEFPKEGPSILRIQQVVRGDSAAYFCASSPNRGDQYFGAGTRLSVL.

Regarding this clone: The identical CDR3 is also encoded by other nucleotide sequences in the sample. The chain carries TRBV7-9 and TRBJ2-7; maybe TRBD1 (5 bases). CDR3 length equals 14 residues. In germline, CDR1 is SEHNR, CDR2 FQNEAQ (reference sequence). The germline V and J ends were trimmed by 5 bases and 4 bases, with 15 bases remaining between them. The CDR3: CASSPGQGTYEQYF. DNA for the CDR3: TGTGCCAGCAGCCCTGGCCAGGGTACATACGAGCAGTACTTC.